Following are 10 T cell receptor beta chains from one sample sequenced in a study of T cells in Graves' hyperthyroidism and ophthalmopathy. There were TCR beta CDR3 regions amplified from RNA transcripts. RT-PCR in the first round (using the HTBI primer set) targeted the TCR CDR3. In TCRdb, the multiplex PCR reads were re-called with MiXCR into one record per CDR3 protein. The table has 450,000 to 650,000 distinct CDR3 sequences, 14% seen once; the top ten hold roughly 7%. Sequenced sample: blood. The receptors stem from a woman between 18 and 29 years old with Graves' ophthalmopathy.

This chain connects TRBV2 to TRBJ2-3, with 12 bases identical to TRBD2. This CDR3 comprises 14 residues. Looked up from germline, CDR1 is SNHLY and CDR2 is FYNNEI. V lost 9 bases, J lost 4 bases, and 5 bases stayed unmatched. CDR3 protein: CARETSGSADTQYF. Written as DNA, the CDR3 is TGTGCCAGGGAGACTAGCGGGAGCGCAGATACGCAGTATTTT.

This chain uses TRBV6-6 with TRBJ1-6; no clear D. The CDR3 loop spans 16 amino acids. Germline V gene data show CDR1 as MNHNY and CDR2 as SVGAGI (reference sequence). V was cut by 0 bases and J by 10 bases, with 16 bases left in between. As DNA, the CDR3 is TGTGCCAGCAGTTACTCTTTGGGTACGAGGTCCTCACCCCTCCACTTT. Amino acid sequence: CASSYSLGTRSSPLHF.

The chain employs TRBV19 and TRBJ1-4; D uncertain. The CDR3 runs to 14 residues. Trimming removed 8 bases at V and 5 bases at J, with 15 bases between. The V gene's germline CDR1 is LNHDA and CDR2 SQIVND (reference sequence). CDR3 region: CASQSGLWNEKLFF. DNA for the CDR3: TGTGCCAGTCAATCCGGGTTATGGAATGAAAAACTGTTTTTT.

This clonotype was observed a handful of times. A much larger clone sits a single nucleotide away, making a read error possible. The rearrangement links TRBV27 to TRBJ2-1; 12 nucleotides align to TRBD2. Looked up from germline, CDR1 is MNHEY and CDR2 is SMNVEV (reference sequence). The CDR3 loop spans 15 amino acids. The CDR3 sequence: CVSRRGLAGTNEQFF. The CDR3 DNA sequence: TGTGTCAGCAGGCGAGGACTAGCGGGAACCAATGAGCAGTTCTTC.

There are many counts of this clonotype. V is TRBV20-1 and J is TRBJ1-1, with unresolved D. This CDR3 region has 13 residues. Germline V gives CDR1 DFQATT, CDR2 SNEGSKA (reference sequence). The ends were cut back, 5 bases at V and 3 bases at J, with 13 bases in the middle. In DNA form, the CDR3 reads TGCAGTGCTCTGCACGGGTGGGACACTGAAGCTTTCTTT. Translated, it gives CSALHGWDTEAFF.

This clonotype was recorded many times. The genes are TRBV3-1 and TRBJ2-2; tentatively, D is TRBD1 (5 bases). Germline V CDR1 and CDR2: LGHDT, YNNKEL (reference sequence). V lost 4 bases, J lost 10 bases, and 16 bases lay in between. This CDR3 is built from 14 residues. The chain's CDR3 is CASSPPATASELFF. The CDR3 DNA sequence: TGTGCCAGCAGCCCGCCGGCGACAGCCTCGGAGCTGTTTTTT.

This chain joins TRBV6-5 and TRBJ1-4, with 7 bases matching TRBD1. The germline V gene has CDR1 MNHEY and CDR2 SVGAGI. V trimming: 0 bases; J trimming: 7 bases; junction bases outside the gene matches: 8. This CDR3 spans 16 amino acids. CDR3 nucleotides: TGTGCCAGCAGTTACTCGGGCGGGACAGATCTTGAAAAACTGTTTTTT. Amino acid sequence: CASSYSGGTDLEKLFF.

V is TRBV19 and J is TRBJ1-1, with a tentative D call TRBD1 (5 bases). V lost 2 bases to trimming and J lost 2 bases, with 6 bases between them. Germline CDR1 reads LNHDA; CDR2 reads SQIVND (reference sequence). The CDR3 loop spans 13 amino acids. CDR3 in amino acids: CASSIWDNTEAFF. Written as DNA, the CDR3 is TGTGCCAGTAGTATATGGGACAACACTGAAGCTTTCTTT.

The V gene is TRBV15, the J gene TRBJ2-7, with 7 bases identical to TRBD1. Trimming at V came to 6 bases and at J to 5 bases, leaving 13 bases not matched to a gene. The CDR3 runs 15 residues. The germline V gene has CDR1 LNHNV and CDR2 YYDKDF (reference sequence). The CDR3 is CATSPTGPLGNEQYF. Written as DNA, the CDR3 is TGTGCCACCAGTCCGACAGGGCCTTTGGGGAACGAGCAGTACTTC.

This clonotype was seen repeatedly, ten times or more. CDR3 amino acids: CASRPLGLAGVGDTQYF. CDR3 DNA: TGTGCCAGCAGACCTCTTGGACTAGCGGGAGTTGGGGATACGCAGTATTTT. The chain couples TRBV6-1 to TRBJ2-3, with TRBD2 matching over 13 bases. J gave up 6 bases and V 6 bases, and 12 bases lay outside the gene matches. Germline V gene lookup returns CDR1 MNHNS and CDR2 SASEGT. CDR3 size: 17 residues.